Below, 23 T cell receptor beta chains from the same sample are listed, as sequenced in a study of blood T cell repertoires in COVID-19. Clones were sequenced by immunoSEQ multiplex PCR, and TCRdb holds only the in-frame ones, with some missing. Here the sample spans approximately 100,000 clones, approximately 90% being singletons. Material for sequencing was peripheral blood. Every receptor here comes from a human donor with acute or convalescent COVID-19. The donor label of this sample is uncertain.

The chain employs TRBV28 and TRBJ1-2, with TRBD1 identical over 8 bases. The V segment lost 1 base and the J segment 4 bases; nucleotides outside the gene matches: 8. The germline CDR1 and CDR2 sequences are MDHEN and SYDVKM. The length of the CDR3 is 16 residues. The CDR3 nucleotides are TGTGCCAGCAGTTTATCGACAGGGGCCTTTATCTATGGCTACACCTTC. Its protein product is CASSLSTGAFIYGYTF.

The V gene is TRBV30, the J gene TRBJ2-2; D is unclear. Per germline, CDR1 GTSNPN and CDR2 SVGIG (reference sequence). V was clipped by 0 bases and J by 6 bases, with 8 bases between them. CDR3 length equals 13 residues. Here the CDR3 DNA reads TGTGCCTGGAGTGTAGCGCTAGCCGGGGAGCTGTTTTTT. Residues: CAWSVALAGELFF. Supplemented by reference TRBV30 and TRBJ2-2, the full variable domain reads SQTIHQWPATLVQPVGSPLSLECTVEGTSNPNLYWYRQAAGRGLQLLFYSVGIGQISSEVPQNLSASRPQDRQFILSSKKLLLSDSGFYLCAWSVALAGELFFGEGSRLTVL.

The sample holds one count of this clone. The chain uses TRBV20-1 and TRBJ2-5; no firm D call. V was pared by 6 bases and J by 5 bases, with 10 bases between. Per the germline V gene, CDR1 is DFQATT and CDR2 is SNEGSKA (reference sequence). This CDR3 has 11 residues. The CDR3 reads CSAVRLETQYF. The CDR3 nucleotides read TGCAGTGCGGTTCGGTTGGAGACCCAGTACTTC.

The chain is built from TRBV3-1 (or the pseudogene TRBV3-2) and TRBJ1-6, with 7 bases identical to TRBD1. This CDR3 is built from 16 residues. The V gene's germline CDR1 is LGHDT and CDR2 YNNKEL (reference sequence). J gave up 2 bases and V 0 bases, and 1 base lay outside the gene matches. CDR3 amino acids: CASSQDGTAYNSPLHF. The CDR3 nucleotides are TGTGCCAGCAGCCAAGACGGGACAGCCTATAATTCACCCCTCCACTTT.

This chain uses TRBV19 with TRBJ2-7, with 7 bases identical to TRBD1. The CDR3 extends over 15 amino acids. Trimming cost V 4 bases and J 5 bases; bases outside gene matches: 11. CDR1 is LNHDA, CDR2 SQIVND, per germline (reference sequence). The CDR3 is CASSTRDSRQHEQYF. The DNA of the CDR3 is TGTGCCAGTAGTACCCGGGACAGCCGCCAGCACGAGCAGTACTTC.

CDR3 coding DNA: TGTGCCAGCAGCTTAGAGGCGGCTAGCGGACAAGAGACCCAGTACTTC. It translates to CASSLEAASGQETQYF. The chain employs TRBV7-6 and TRBJ2-5; 7 nucleotides align to TRBD2. The germline V gene has CDR1 SGHVS and CDR2 FNYEAQ. The V gene end was trimmed by 1 base and the J gene end by 2 bases; junction bases not matched to a gene: 7. This CDR3 comprises 16 residues.

This sequence joins TRBV7-2 and TRBJ1-5, with 7 bases aligning to TRBD1. The V gene end was trimmed by 1 base and the J gene end by 5 bases; junction bases not matched to a gene: 2. The CDR3 extends over 14 amino acids. Germline CDR1 SGHTA, CDR2 FQGNSA. The CDR3 DNA reads as TGTGCCAGCAGCTTAGTAGGGGGCGATCAGCCCCAGCATTTT. Residues: CASSLVGGDQPQHF.

The rearrangement joins TRBV7-3 to TRBJ1-1; 9 bases agree with TRBD1. This CDR3 comprises 14 residues. V dropped 5 bases and J dropped 1; count of bases not matched to a gene: 2. Germline-derived CDR1 and CDR2 are SGHTA and FQGTGA. The CDR3 DNA follows: TGTGCCAGCAGCCCGGGACAGGGGAACACTGAAGCTTTCTTT. Amino acid sequence: CASSPGQGNTEAFF.

The chain joins TRBV28 to TRBJ2-7; D unresolved. This CDR3 comprises 13 residues. The germline V gene has CDR1 MDHEN and CDR2 SYDVKM. The germline V and J ends were trimmed by 4 bases and 2 bases, with 9 bases remaining between them. The CDR3 spells CASSSTAPYEQYF. CDR3 in DNA: TGTGCCAGCAGTTCCACAGCCCCCTACGAGCAGTACTTC.

The genes are TRBV10-3 and TRBJ1-1, with a weak D call TRBD1 (5 bases). From germline, CDR1 is ENHRY and CDR2 SYGVKD. This CDR3 has 13 amino acids. V lost 4 bases, J lost 3 bases, and 9 bases lay in between. DNA for the CDR3: TGTGCCATCAGTGGGGTAGGGGACACTGAAGCTTTCTTT. Translated, it gives CAISGVGDTEAFF.

This clone was detected a few times. The V and J genes are TRBV6-2 or TRBV6-3 and TRBJ2-5; TRBD2 agrees at 9 bases. Trimming removed 6 bases from V and 4 bases from J; junction bases left unmatched: 9. The CDR3 has 15 amino acids. Germline V lookup: CDR1 MNHEY, CDR2 SVGEGT. This chain's CDR3 is CASSSIRTSAETQYF. As DNA, the CDR3 is TGTGCCAGCAGCTCCATCCGGACTAGCGCAGAGACCCAGTACTTC.

The V call is TRBV19, the J call TRBJ1-5; the D gene is possibly TRBD1 (6 bases). The V end lost 5 bases, the J end lost 7 bases, and 15 bases lay between the germline ends. Germline CDR1 and CDR2: LNHDA and SQIVND (reference sequence). CDR3 length: 14 amino acids. This CDR3 is CASSPGGGGQPQHF. In DNA, the CDR3 is TGTGCCAGTAGTCCTGGGGGGGGCGGCCAGCCCCAGCATTTT.

The J gene is TRBJ2-7, the V gene TRBV27; 13 nucleotides agree with TRBD2. Trimming at V came to 2 bases and at J to 2 bases, leaving 0 bases not matched to a gene. Germline CDR1 reads MNHEY; CDR2 reads SMNVEV (reference sequence). The CDR3 covers 15 residues. The CDR3 DNA reads TGTGCCAGCAGTTTAGGGACTAGCGGGGCCTACGAGCAGTACTTC. Its protein is CASSLGTSGAYEQYF.

The rearrangement uses TRBV29-1 and TRBJ2-7; D might be TRBD1 (5 bases). Trimming took 5 bases from V and 0 from J, leaving 14 bases between them. The germline V gene has CDR1 SQVTM and CDR2 ANQGSEA. The CDR3 contains 14 residues. The CDR3 DNA follows: TGCAGCGTTTCCCAGGGTTTCAGCTCCTACGAGCAGTACTTC. It translates to CSVSQGFSSYEQYF.

This chain links TRBV28 with TRBJ1-5, with 7 bases fitting TRBD1. The CDR3 has 15 amino acids. The V and J ends lost 5 bases and 13 bases, in that order; junction bases with no gene match: 17. Germline values: CDR1 MDHEN, CDR2 SYDVKM. The CDR3 DNA reads as TGTGCCAGCAGTCGTAACTGGACAGGTAATAAGTTTCAGCATTTT. It codes for CASSRNWTGNKFQHF.

The V call is TRBV3-1 (or the pseudogene TRBV3-2), the J call TRBJ2-7, with D maybe TRBD2 (6 bases). There are 16 residues in the CDR3. Germline V lookup: CDR1 LGHDT, CDR2 YNNKEL (reference sequence). Trimming stripped 5 bases from V and 5 bases from J, with 22 bases between. CDR3 nucleotide sequence: TGTGCCAGCAGCTTTAAGGCGGGACCCAATCCACACGAGCAGTACTTC. It is translated as CASSFKAGPNPHEQYF.

This clone occurred a few times. The chain is built from TRBV30 and TRBJ1-2; TRBD1 aligns across 7 bases. The CDR3 runs to 15 residues. Trimming at V came to 5 bases and at J to 4 bases, leaving 13 bases not matched to a gene. Germline V CDR1 and CDR2: GTSNPN, SVGIG (reference sequence). The CDR3 DNA sequence: TGTGCCTGGGAGGCCTGGGGTCGACAGGGCTATGGCTACACCTTC. It translates to CAWEAWGRQGYGYTF.

The chain has TRBV7-9 and TRBJ2-5; 12 bases agree with TRBD2. The junction had 5 bases not matched to a gene; V was cut back by 4 bases and J by 5 bases. The CDR3 is 15 amino acids. Germline CDR1 SEHNR, CDR2 FQNEAQ (reference sequence). Written as DNA, the CDR3 is TGTGCCAGCAGCTCGTGGACTAGCGGGACGGAGACCCAGTACTTC. Encoded protein: CASSSWTSGTETQYF.

The chain uses TRBV6-6 and TRBJ1-4; weak D call: TRBD1 (5 bases). V was cut by 7 bases and J by 4 bases, with 13 bases left in between. CDR1 MNHNY and CDR2 SVGAGI come from the germline V gene (reference sequence). The CDR3 sequence is 14 residues long. The CDR3 region has the DNA TGTGCCAGCACGGAGTTCAGGGTTAATGAAAAACTGTTTTTT. It encodes CASTEFRVNEKLFF.

This clone has only a few counts. V and J are TRBV6-6 and TRBJ1-1; D is possibly TRBD1 (5 bases). The V end was cut by 0 bases, the J end by 7 bases, with 9 bases between. Germline V gene sequence: CDR1 MNHNY, CDR2 SVGAGI (reference sequence). This CDR3 spans 13 amino acids. CDR3 nucleotide sequence: TGTGCCAGCAGTTACTCAGGAGGGGTTGAAGCTTTCTTT. Protein: CASSYSGGVEAFF.

The rearrangement links TRBV2 to TRBJ1-6, with D perhaps matching TRBD1 (6 bases). The CDR3 is 12 residues long. V lost 6 bases and J lost 13, with 13 bases in between. The germline gives CDR1 SNHLY, CDR2 FYNNEI. The CDR3 reads CASSTGPGPLHF. The CDR3 nucleotides read TGTGCCAGCAGCACAGGGCCCGGGCCCCTCCACTTT.

The chain employs TRBV6-6 and TRBJ2-5; D remains unclear. The CDR3 runs 12 residues. Germline V gene lookup returns CDR1 MNHNY and CDR2 SVGAGI (reference sequence). The V end lost 7 bases, the J end lost 1 base, and 7 bases lay between the germline ends. CDR3 in DNA: TGTGCCAGCACCAATTTCCAAGAGACCCAGTACTTC. Translating it yields CASTNFQETQYF.

V is TRBV7-2 and J is TRBJ1-1; unclear D gene. Germline V CDR1 and CDR2: SGHTA, FQGNSA. The CDR3 spans 12 residues. V was trimmed by 1 base and J by 7 bases, leaving 7 bases between them. This chain's CDR3 is CASSLGGNEAFF. Here the CDR3 DNA reads TGTGCCAGCAGCTTAGGCGGAAATGAAGCTTTCTTT.